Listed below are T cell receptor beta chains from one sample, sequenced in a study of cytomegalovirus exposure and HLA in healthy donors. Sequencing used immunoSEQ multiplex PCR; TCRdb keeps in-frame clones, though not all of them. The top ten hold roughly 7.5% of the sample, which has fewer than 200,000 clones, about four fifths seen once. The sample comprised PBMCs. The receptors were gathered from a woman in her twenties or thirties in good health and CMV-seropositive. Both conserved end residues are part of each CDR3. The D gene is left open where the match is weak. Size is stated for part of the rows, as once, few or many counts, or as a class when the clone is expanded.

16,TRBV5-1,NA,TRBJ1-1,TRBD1,TGCGCCAGCAGCAACCGGGACAGGGTATACTACACTGAAGCTTTCTTT,CASSNRDRVYYTEAFF
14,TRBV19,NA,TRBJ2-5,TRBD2,TGTGCCAGTAGTATCGGGGGGGCTTACGAGACCCAGTACTTC,CASSIGGAYETQYF
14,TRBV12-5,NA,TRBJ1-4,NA,TGTGCTAGTGGCCTCGGAGCAACTAATGAAAAACTGTTTTTT,CASGLGATNEKLFF
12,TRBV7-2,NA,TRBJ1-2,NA,TGTGCCAGCAGCTCCAACTCCTATGGCTACACCTTC,CASSSNSYGYTF
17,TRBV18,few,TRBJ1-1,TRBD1,TGTGCCAGCTCACGCAGGGGGCCCCTTGTCCTCTCCACTGAAGCTTTCTTT,CASSRRGPLVLSTEAFF
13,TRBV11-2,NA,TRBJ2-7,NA,TGTGCCAGCAGCTTAGGGCGGTCCTACGAGCAGTACTTC,CASSLGRSYEQYF
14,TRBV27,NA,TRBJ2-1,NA,TGTGCCAGCAGTGTCGCGTCCCGCTACAATGAGCAGTTCTTC,CASSVASRYNEQFF
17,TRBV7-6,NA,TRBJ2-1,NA,TGTGCCAGCAGCTTGCCTAACTTCCCCCTCTCCTACAATGAGCAGTTCTTC,CASSLPNFPLSYNEQFF
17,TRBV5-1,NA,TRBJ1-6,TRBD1,TGCGCCAGCAGCTTGGGCCCGACGACAGGGGGTAATTCACCCCTCCACTTT,CASSLGPTTGGNSPLHF
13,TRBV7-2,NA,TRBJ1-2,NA,TGTGCCAGCAGCTTGGAGGGTCGGTATGGCTACACCTTC,CASSLEGRYGYTF
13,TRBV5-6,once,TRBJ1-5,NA,TGTGCCAGCACCTGGGGGGGCAATCAGCCCCAGCATTTT,CASTWGGNQPQHF
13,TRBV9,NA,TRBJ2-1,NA,TGTGCCAGCGGTGGGGGCCTATACAATGAGCAGTTCTTC,CASGGGLYNEQFF
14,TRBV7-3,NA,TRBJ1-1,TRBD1,TGTGCCAGCAGCTCCTGCAGGGGGCACACTGAAGCTTTCTTT,CASSSCRGHTEAFF
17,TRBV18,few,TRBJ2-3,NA,TGTGCCAGCTCACCACCGGCAGGGCTGGGACACACAGATACGCAGTATTTT,CASSPPAGLGHTDTQYF
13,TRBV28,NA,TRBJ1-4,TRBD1,TGTGCCAGCAGCGGGACAGTCGCTGAAAAACTGTTTTTT,CASSGTVAEKLFF
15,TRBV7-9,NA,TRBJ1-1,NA,TGTGCCAGCAGCTTAGGCAGTATCTCCAACACTGAAGCTTTCTTT,CASSLGSISNTEAFF
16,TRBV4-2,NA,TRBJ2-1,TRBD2,TGTGCCAGCAGCCCCAGGACTAGCGGGGCATACAATGAGCAGTTCTTC,CASSPRTSGAYNEQFF
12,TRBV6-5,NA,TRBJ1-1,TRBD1,TGTGCCAGCAGTAGGGCCGGGACAGTAGCTTTCTTT,CASSRAGTVAFF
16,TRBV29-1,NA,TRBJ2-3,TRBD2,TGCAGCGTTGTAGGGCTAGCGGGGACTAGCACAGATACGCAGTATTTT,CSVVGLAGTSTDTQYF
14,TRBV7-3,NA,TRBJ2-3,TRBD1,TGTGCCAGCAGCCGGGACAGGGCGGCAGATACGCAGTATTTT,CASSRDRAADTQYF
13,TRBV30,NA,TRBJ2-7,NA,TGTGCCTGGAATTTCAGGGGATTCTACGAGCAGTACTTC,CAWNFRGFYEQYF
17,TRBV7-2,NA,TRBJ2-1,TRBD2,TGTGCCAGCAGCTTATTTAGCGGGGGGACTTCCTACAATGAGCAGTTCTTC,CASSLFSGGTSYNEQFF
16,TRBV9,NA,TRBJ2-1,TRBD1,TGTGCCAGCAGCTGGGCAGGGGGAGTAGGGCACAATGAGCAGTTCTTC,CASSWAGGVGHNEQFF
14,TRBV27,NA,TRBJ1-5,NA,TGTGCCAGCAGTACCACGGGGGGAAATCAGCCCCAGCATTTT,CASSTTGGNQPQHF
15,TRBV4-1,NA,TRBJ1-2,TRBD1,TGCGCCAGCAGCCAAGATGCACAGGGGAGCTATGGCTACACCTTC,CASSQDAQGSYGYTF
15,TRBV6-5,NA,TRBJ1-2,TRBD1,TGTGCCAGCAAAAAAACGGGGGACAGAGACTATGGCTACACCTTC,CASKKTGDRDYGYTF
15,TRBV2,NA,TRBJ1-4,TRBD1,TGTGCCAGCGAAAGGACAGGGGGCTGGGGTGAAAAACTGTTTTTT,CASERTGGWGEKLFF
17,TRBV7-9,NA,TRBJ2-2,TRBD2,TGTGCCAGCAGCCCTCCGCGGGGGGGGGCGAACACCGGGGAGCTGTTTTTT,CASSPPRGGANTGELFF
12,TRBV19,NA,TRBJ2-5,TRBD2,TGTGCCAGTAGTATCGGGGGGGAGACCCAGTACTTC,CASSIGGETQYF
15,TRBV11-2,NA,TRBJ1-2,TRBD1,TGTGCCAGCAGCCACGGGACAGGCCCCTACTATGGCTACACCTTC,CASSHGTGPYYGYTF
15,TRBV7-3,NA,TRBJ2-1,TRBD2,TGTGCCAGCAGCTCCTCTAGCGGGGGCTACAATGAGCAGTTCTTC,CASSSSSGGYNEQFF
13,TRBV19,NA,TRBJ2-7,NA,TGTGCCAGTAGTTCCCGGGGAGTCTACGAGCAGTACTTC,CASSSRGVYEQYF
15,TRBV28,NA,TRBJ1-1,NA,TGTGCCAGCAGTCCCTCGACAGGCATGAACACTGAAGCTTTCTTT,CASSPSTGMNTEAFF
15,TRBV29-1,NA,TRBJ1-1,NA,TGCAGCGTTGCACCGTACCGCCGGAGGAACACTGAAGCTTTCTTT,CSVAPYRRRNTEAFF
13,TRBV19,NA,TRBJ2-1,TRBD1,TGTGCCAGTAGTATGTACAGGGGCGATGAGCAGTTCTTC,CASSMYRGDEQFF
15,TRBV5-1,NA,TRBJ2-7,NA,TGCGCCAGCAGCGTTCAGGGGCCCAGGGAATACGAGCAGTACTTC,CASSVQGPREYEQYF
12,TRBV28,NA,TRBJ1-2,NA,TGTGCCAGCAGTTTATCAGACTATGGCTACACCTTC,CASSLSDYGYTF
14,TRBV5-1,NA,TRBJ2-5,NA,TGCGCCAGCAGCGATCCACAGGGTTCAGAGACCCAGTACTTC,CASSDPQGSETQYF
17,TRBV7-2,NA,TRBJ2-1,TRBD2,TGTGCCAGCACCCCGAGGTCCGCTAGCGGGGTTGTAAATGAGCAGTTCTTC,CASTPRSASGVVNEQFF
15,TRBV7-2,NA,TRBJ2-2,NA,TGTGCCAGCAGCTTAATGCTCGGGGAGGCCGGGGAGCTGTTTTTT,CASSLMLGEAGELFF